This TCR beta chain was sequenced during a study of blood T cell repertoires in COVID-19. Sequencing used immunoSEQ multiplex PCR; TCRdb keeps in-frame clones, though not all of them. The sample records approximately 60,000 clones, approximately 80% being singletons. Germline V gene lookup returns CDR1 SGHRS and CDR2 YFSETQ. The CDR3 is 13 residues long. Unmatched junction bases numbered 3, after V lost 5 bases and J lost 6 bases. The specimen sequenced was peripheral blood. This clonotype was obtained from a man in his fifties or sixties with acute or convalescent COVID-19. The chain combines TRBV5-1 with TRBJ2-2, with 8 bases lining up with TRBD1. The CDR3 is CASRQTGAGELFF. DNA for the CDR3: TGCGCCAGCAGGCAGACAGGGGCCGGGGAGCTGTTTTTT.